The present entry profiles one T cell receptor (beta chain) with its context. Its specificity is not known. Collection of blood occurred at baseline, at cycle 4 day 1, and at cycle 7 day 1. This entry belongs to a study of OX40 agonist ivuxolimab in advanced cancers. Background on the study: Patients receiving dose escalation had hepatocellular carcinoma, melanoma, renal cell or head and neck cancer. Findings and caveats of the study: The authors did not determine the antigen specificity of the expanded peripheral T cells. CD8+ T cells showed, on average, more clonal expansion than CD4+ cells.

Clones were sequenced by immunoSEQ multiplex PCR, and TCRdb holds only the in-frame ones, with some missing. The data contain 35,000 to 40,000 clones, 70% to 85% of them singletons. The CDR3 spans 17 residues. The V and J ends lost 4 bases and 11 bases, in that order; junction bases with no gene match: 16. Germline-derived CDR1 and CDR2 are SGHNT and YYREEE (reference sequence). The sequence was collected from an adult with an advanced solid tumor such as melanoma, head and neck, liver or kidney cancer. This chain uses TRBV5-4 with TRBJ2-5; 14 positions agree with TRBD2. This material consisted of CD4+ or CD8+ T cells sorted from blood, taken in a trial of the OX40 agonist ivuxolimab. The CDR3 protein is CASSGGTSGSNMGEQYF. For the CDR3, the DNA is TGTGCCAGCAGCGGTGGGACTAGCGGGAGTAATATGGGAGAGCAGTACTTC.